These 10 T cell receptor beta chains came from one sample sequenced in a study of blood T cell repertoires in COVID-19 (dated by TCRdb to 2020 to 2022). The library was built by means of the immunoSEQ multiplex PCR assay. TCRdb took over this immuneACCESS table, retaining in-frame rearrangements with V and J assigned. Such tables are incomplete; in checked studies, under half of the missing clones stem from an unresolved V gene, and the remainder is unexplained. Counted in this sample were 200,000 to 300,000 clones; 80% to 90% of them appeared once. The top ten clones comprise roughly 3.3% of the sample. Material for sequencing was peripheral blood. The receptors were gathered from a woman in her 40s with acute or convalescent COVID-19.

The rearrangement joins TRBV18 to TRBJ2-1; a possible D gene is TRBD1 (5 bases). With 3 bases removed from V and 7 bases from J, the gap between germline ends came to 13 bases. Germline CDR1 and CDR2: KGHSH and LQKENI. CDR3 length equals 14 residues. The CDR3 DNA is TGTGCCAGCTCACCTGGAGTACAGGTAAATGAGCAGTTCTTC. It translates to CASSPGVQVNEQFF.

This chain connects TRBV3-1 (or the pseudogene TRBV3-2) to TRBJ1-1; D gene ambiguous. V dropped 1 base and J dropped 0 bases, with 9 bases sitting between them. The CDR3 contains 15 residues. CDR1 and CDR2 from the germline V gene are LGHDT and YNNKEL (reference sequence). In DNA, the CDR3 is TGTGCCAGCAGCCAAGGTAGCAGTATGAACACTGAAGCTTTCTTT. As protein: CASSQGSSMNTEAFF.

V usage is TRBV2 and J usage is TRBJ1-5; 8 bases map to TRBD1. Trimming removed 6 bases from V and 3 bases from J; junction bases left unmatched: 1. CDR1 is SNHLY, CDR2 FYNNEI, per germline. The CDR3 contains 13 residues. The CDR3 DNA is TGTGCCAGCAGGGGACAGGACAATCAGCCCCAGCATTTT. Translation: CASRGQDNQPQHF.

The chain carries TRBV19 and TRBJ1-2; 11 nucleotides match TRBD1. V lost 4 bases, J lost 4 bases, and 5 bases stayed unmatched. The germline V gene has CDR1 LNHDA and CDR2 SQIVND (reference sequence). This CDR3 comprises 15 residues. CDR3 bases: TGTGCCAGTAGTAAGACCGGGACAGGGGGCTATGGCTACACCTTC. It codes for CASSKTGTGGYGYTF.

This chain uses TRBV10-1 with TRBJ2-6; maybe TRBD2 (7 bases). CDR1 is WNHNN and CDR2 is SYGVQD in the germline V gene (reference sequence). Trimming took off 0 bases at V and 12 bases at J, with 21 bases between the two ends. The CDR3 loop spans 17 amino acids. In nucleotides, the CDR3 is TGCGCCAGCAGTGAGTCGATGTGGGGGGGGGCGCTAACCGTCCTGACTTTC. It is translated as CASSESMWGGALTVLTF.

The J gene is TRBJ1-2, the V gene TRBV5-4; 9 nucleotides align to TRBD1. Germline trimming cut 2 bases from V and 1 base from J; bases unmatched to any gene: 3. The length of the CDR3 is 15 residues. Germline V gene data show CDR1 as SGHNT and CDR2 as YYREEE (reference sequence). The DNA for the CDR3 is TGTGCCAGCAGCTTCGGACAGGGGATTAACTATGGCTACACCTTC. This encodes CASSFGQGINYGYTF. Combining the CDR3 with reference TRBV5-4 and TRBJ1-2 gives the whole variable domain ETGVTQSPTHLIKTRGQQVTLRCSSQSGHNTVSWYQQALGQGPQFIFQYYREEENGRGNFPPRFSGLQFPNYSSELNVNALELDDSALYLCASSFGQGINYGYTFGSGTRLTVV.

V gene TRBV14 combines with J gene TRBJ1-1, with D perhaps TRBD1 (6 bases). The V end was cut by 4 bases, the J end by 4 bases, with 13 bases between. This CDR3 contains 14 residues. Germline CDR1 is SGHDN and CDR2 is FVKESK. CDR3 loop: CASSLITGSTEAFF. The CDR3 nucleotides read TGTGCCAGCAGCCTTATAACAGGGAGCACTGAAGCTTTCTTT. Drawing the rest from reference TRBV14 and TRBJ1-1, the complete variable domain is EAGVTQFPSHSVIEKGQTVTLRCDPISGHDNLYWYRRVMGKEIKFLLHFVKESKQDESGMPNNRFLAERTGGTYSTLKVQPAELEDSGVYFCASSLITGSTEAFFGQGTRLTVV.

This clone was detected only a few times. The genes are TRBV5-1 and TRBJ1-1; 7 bases are a match to TRBD1. V lost 3 bases, J lost 1 base, and 9 bases stayed unmatched. CDR3 length equals 16 residues. Germline assignment: CDR1 SGHRS and CDR2 YFSETQ. The CDR3 region is CASSSNGAGGNTEAFF. The CDR3 region has the DNA TGCGCCAGCAGCTCCAATGGTGCAGGGGGGAACACTGAAGCTTTCTTT.

The rearrangement joins TRBV7-9 to TRBJ2-1, with a tentative D call TRBD2 (6 bases). This CDR3 comprises 17 residues. Germline loops: CDR1 SEHNR, CDR2 FQNEAQ (reference sequence). The V gene lost 5 bases and the J gene lost 6 bases, with 23 bases spanning the gap. CDR3 region: CASSQAIGGPQANEQFF. CDR3 nucleotides: TGTGCCAGCAGCCAAGCGATCGGGGGACCACAGGCCAATGAGCAGTTCTTC.

The chain has TRBV10-1 and TRBJ1-2, with TRBD1 as a possible D gene (6 bases). Germline V gene data show CDR1 as WNHNN and CDR2 as SYGVQD (reference sequence). Trimming shortened V by 4 bases and J by 3 bases, and 9 bases separated the two germline ends. The length of the CDR3 is 13 residues. The CDR3 coding sequence is TGCGCCAGCAGTGGGTCAGGGGACTATGGCTACACCTTC. As protein: CASSGSGDYGYTF.